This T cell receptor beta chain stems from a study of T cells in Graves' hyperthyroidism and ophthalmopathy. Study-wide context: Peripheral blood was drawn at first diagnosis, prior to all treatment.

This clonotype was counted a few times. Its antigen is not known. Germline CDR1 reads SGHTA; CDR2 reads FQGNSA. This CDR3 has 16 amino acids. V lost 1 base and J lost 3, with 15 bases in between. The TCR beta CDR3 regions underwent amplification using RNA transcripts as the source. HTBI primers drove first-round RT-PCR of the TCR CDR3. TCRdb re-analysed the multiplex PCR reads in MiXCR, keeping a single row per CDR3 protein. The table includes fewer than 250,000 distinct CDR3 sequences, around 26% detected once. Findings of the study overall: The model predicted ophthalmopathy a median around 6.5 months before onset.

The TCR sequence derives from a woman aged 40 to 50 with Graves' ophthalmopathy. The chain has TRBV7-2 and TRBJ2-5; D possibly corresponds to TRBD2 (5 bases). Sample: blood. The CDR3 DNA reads TGTGCCAGCAGCTTAGGCCCCTCGGAGGACGAAGAGACCCAGTACTTC. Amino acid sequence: CASSLGPSEDEETQYF. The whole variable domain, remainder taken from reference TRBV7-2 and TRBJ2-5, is GAGVSQSPSNKVTEKGKDVELRCDPISGHTALYWYRQSLGQGLEFLIYFQGNSAPDKSGLPSDRFSAERTGGSVSTLTIQRTQQEDSAVYLCASSLGPSEDEETQYFGPGTRLLVL.